This T cell receptor (beta chain) was identified in a study of long-term antiretroviral therapy in people with HIV. Germline lookup yields CDR1 SGHRS and CDR2 YFSETQ. The V end lost 2 bases, the J end lost 2 bases, and 7 bases lay between the germline ends. This CDR3 has 14 residues. At the survey level, the v3.0 immunoSEQ assay was run. Measured with immunoSEQ multiplex PCR; TCRdb has only the in-frame clones, and not every one. Here the sample spans 15,000 to 20,000 clones, 90% to 95% being singletons. The J gene is TRBJ1-4, the V gene TRBV5-1; tentatively, D is TRBD1 (6 bases). Specimen: unsorted PBMCs, collected around 10 years after starting antiretroviral therapy. This TCR came from a man aged 25-45 years with HIV. The CDR3 spells CASSFQGTNEKLFF. CDR3 sequence (DNA): TGCGCCAGCAGCTTCCAGGGGACTAATGAAAAACTGTTTTTT. Drawing the rest from reference TRBV5-1 and TRBJ1-4, the complete variable domain is KAGVTQTPRYLIKTRGQQVTLSCSPISGHRSVSWYQQTPGQGLQFLFEYFSETQRNKGNFPGRFSGRQFSNSRSEMNVSTLELGDSALYLCASSFQGTNEKLFFGSGTQLSVL.